Following are 10 T cell receptor beta chains from one sample sequenced in a study of blood T cell repertoires in COVID-19. Using immunoSEQ multiplex PCR, the repertoire was profiled, and TCRdb retains in-frame clones only, with some absent. The sample lists a few hundred thousand clones, more than 70% seen once, with around 13% in the top ten. Sequenced: peripheral blood. Source of these receptors: a woman in her fifties or sixties with COVID-19, enrolled during active disease.

The J gene is TRBJ2-3, the V gene TRBV18; 11 bases are shared with TRBD2. The CDR3 extends over 16 amino acids. Germline CDR1 KGHSH, CDR2 LQKENI. Trimming removed 3 bases from V and 4 bases from J; junction bases left unmatched: 6. The CDR3 is CASSPGASGGSDTQYF. DNA for the CDR3: TGTGCCAGCTCACCGGGGGCTAGCGGGGGGTCAGATACGCAGTATTTT.

In its sample, this clone was seen once. This chain links TRBV19 with TRBJ2-7; TRBD2 agrees at 13 bases. Per germline, CDR1 LNHDA and CDR2 SQIVND (reference sequence). J lost 6 bases, V lost 5 bases, and 4 bases had no gene match. The CDR3 sequence is 14 residues long. The DNA for the CDR3 is TGTGCCAGTAGTCTGGGACTAGCGGGGTCCGAGCAGTACTTC. This gives the protein CASSLGLAGSEQYF.

This clone was seen a handful of times. V is TRBV7-7 and J is TRBJ2-1, with D uncertain. CDR1 and CDR2 from the germline V gene are SSHAT and FNYEAQ (reference sequence). The CDR3 contains 16 residues. With 1 base removed from V and 5 bases from J, the gap between germline ends came to 15 bases. The CDR3 protein is CASSLGRSRGHNEQFF. In DNA form, the CDR3 reads TGTGCCAGCAGCTTAGGTCGGTCCAGAGGCCACAATGAGCAGTTCTTC.

The CDR3 DNA is TGTGCCAGCAGCACCCCCACGGGTGGCAGCCTTACCGGGGAGCTGTTTTTT. Residues: CASSTPTGGSLTGELFF. The genes are TRBV9 and TRBJ2-2; D is unclear. This CDR3 is 17 amino acids long. The V gene lost 4 bases and the J gene lost 5 bases, with 21 bases spanning the gap. Germline values: CDR1 SGDLS, CDR2 YYNGEE.

The J gene is TRBJ1-1, the V gene TRBV11-1; 10 positions agree with TRBD1. Germline V lookup: CDR1 SGHAT, CDR2 FQDESV (reference sequence). The CDR3 loop spans 15 amino acids. Losses at the gene ends were 5 bases for V and 3 bases for J; bases not matched to a gene: 6. CDR3 loop: CASSPRQGADTEAFF. CDR3 sequence (DNA): TGTGCCAGCAGCCCCCGACAGGGGGCGGACACTGAAGCTTTCTTT.

For this clone: In the same sample, other DNA sequences code for this CDR3. The chain carries TRBV10-3 and TRBJ2-5; TRBD2 matches at 7 bases. V lost 3 bases and J lost 2; bases outside the gene matches: 3. Germline CDR1 ENHRY, CDR2 SYGVKD. CDR3 length equals 14 residues. CDR3 nucleotide sequence: TGTGCCATCAGTGATTCGGGACTACAAGAGACCCAGTACTTC. It codes for CAISDSGLQETQYF.

V gene TRBV6-5 combines with J gene TRBJ2-5, with D unresolved. With 6 bases removed from V and 5 bases from J, the gap between germline ends came to 19 bases. Germline V gives CDR1 MNHEY, CDR2 SVGAGI. The CDR3 sequence is 15 residues long. CDR3: CASRSTPQQLETQYF. CDR3 DNA: TGTGCCAGCAGATCGACCCCTCAACAGCTGGAGACCCAGTACTTC.

The rearrangement uses TRBV4-1 and TRBJ2-5, with 11 positions matching TRBD2. V shed 1 base and J 2 bases; nucleotides not matched to a gene: 3. The germline CDR1 and CDR2 sequences are MGHRA and YSYEKL. The CDR3 length is 16 residues. The CDR3 nucleotides read TGCGCCAGCAGCCAAGCACTAGCGGGGGATCAAGAGACCCAGTACTTC. It is translated as CASSQALAGDQETQYF.

The chain employs TRBV28 and TRBJ2-7; D is perhaps TRBD2 (7 bases). There are 16 residues in the CDR3. Trimming cost V 4 bases and J 7 bases, with 23 bases left between them. Germline CDR1 MDHEN, CDR2 SYDVKM. CDR3 in DNA: TGTGCCAGCAGTTCGACGGGGGGACCCGGAAGGGGGGAGCAGTACTTC. Encoded protein: CASSSTGGPGRGEQYF.

The chain employs TRBV9 and TRBJ1-4; 7 positions agree with TRBD1. V was clipped by 2 bases and J by 4 bases; unmatched bases: 2. This CDR3 spans 14 amino acids. Looked up from germline, CDR1 is SGDLS and CDR2 is YYNGEE. This CDR3 reads CASSVQGGNEKLFF. The CDR3 DNA follows: TGTGCCAGCAGCGTTCAGGGGGGTAATGAAAAACTGTTTTTT.